This TCR beta chain was sequenced in a study of shared T cell receptors in the human thymus. The CDR3 runs to 13 residues. The J segment lost 5 bases and the V segment lost 8 bases, leaving 6 bases of the junction unmatched. Germline values: CDR1 LNHNV, CDR2 YYDKDF (reference sequence). Some clones are missing from TCRdb's copy, which holds only in-frame ones; the method was immunoSEQ multiplex PCR. Of 630,000 or so clones listed, over 75% are singletons. The same specimen was also included in a second study, on human thymus T cells.

The clonotype comes from a boy under two years old with a congenital heart defect. The material sequenced was thymocytes. The chain recombines TRBV15 with TRBJ1-5; TRBD1 agrees at 7 bases. CDR3 protein: CATGTARDQPQHF. DNA for the CDR3: TGTGCCACCGGGACAGCAAGGGATCAGCCCCAGCATTTT.